This T cell receptor (beta chain) was identified during a study of blood T cell repertoires in COVID-19. Method: immunoSEQ multiplex PCR; TCRdb's copy keeps in-frame clones and lacks some. In the table there are roughly 150,000 clones, roughly nine tenths of which are singletons. Germline-derived CDR1 and CDR2 are MNHEY and SVGAGI. Trimming removed 8 bases from V and 9 bases from J; junction bases left unmatched: 14. CDR3 length equals 15 residues. Sequenced: peripheral blood. The chain uses TRBV6-5 and TRBJ2-1; 9 nucleotides align to TRBD2. This TCR was recovered from a man aged 55 to 70 with acute or convalescent COVID-19. The CDR3, as DNA: TGTGCCAGCCGGCCCGGACTAGCGTCCCCCACTGAGCAGTTCTTC. Protein sequence: CASRPGLASPTEQFF.